Below, 13 T cell receptor beta chains from the same sample are listed, as sequenced in a study of blood T cells in healthy people across ages. Alongside a J-beta primer mix, a sample-barcoded 5' primer served in a second PCR lasting roughly 7 to 11 cycles. TCRdb reprocessed the 5' RACE reads via MiXCR and lists one record per CDR3 protein. This sample has around 800,000 distinct CDR3 sequences; approximately 55% occur once, and the top ten carry approximately 41%. The specimen was blood. Receptors were obtained from a man at least 80 years old in good health.

V is TRBV2 and J is TRBJ2-7; D might be TRBD1 or TRBD2, each matching 5 bases. CDR3 length equals 12 residues. Trimming removed 6 bases at V and 3 bases at J, with 9 bases between. Germline V gene data show CDR1 as SNHLY and CDR2 as FYNNEI. The CDR3 bases are TGTGCCAGCAGGGGGGAAGGCTACGAGCAGTACTTC. Protein sequence: CASRGEGYEQYF. Full variable domain (remainder filled in from reference TRBV2 and TRBJ2-7): EPEVTQTPSHQVTQMGQEVILRCVPISNHLYFYWYRQILGQKVEFLVSFYNNEISEKSEIFDDQFSVERPDGSNFTLKIRSTKLEDSAMYFCASRGEGYEQYFGPGTRLTVT.

V gene TRBV7-2 combines with J gene TRBJ1-4; unclear D gene. This CDR3 has 15 residues. CDR1 and CDR2 from the germline V gene are SGHTA and FQGNSA. V was clipped by 6 bases and J by 7 bases, with 18 bases between them. The CDR3 sequence is CASRSSSGSIEKLFF. CDR3 sequence (DNA): TGTGCCAGCAGATCTAGTTCCGGGAGTATTGAAAAACTGTTTTTT.

The chain employs TRBV20-1 and TRBJ2-4; D ambiguous. The end of the DNA aligns better with TRBJ2-7, so the J call may be wrong. From germline, CDR1 is DFQATT and CDR2 SNEGSKA (reference sequence). The CDR3 runs to 11 residues. The CDR3 nucleotides read TGCAGTGCTAGATCCAGTTCCGAGCAGTACTTC. It codes for CSARSSSEQYF.

The V gene is TRBV20-1, the J gene TRBJ2-1, with TRBD2 matching 8 bases. The germline CDR1 and CDR2 sequences are DFQATT and SNEGSKA (reference sequence). After removal of 2 bases from V and 0 bases from J, the junction contained 3 bases not matched to a gene. The CDR3 runs 15 residues. In DNA form, the CDR3 reads TGCAGTGCTAGATCGGGAGGGTTCTCCTACAATGAGCAGTTCTTC. Residues: CSARSGGFSYNEQFF.

V gene TRBV3-1 combines with J gene TRBJ1-2, with D unclear. Germline V gene sequence: CDR1 LGHDT, CDR2 YNNKEL (reference sequence). Trimming cost V 0 bases and J 8 bases, with 19 bases left between them. This CDR3 region has 16 residues. CDR3 loop: CASSQDRGVRPGGYTF. The DNA of the CDR3 is TGTGCCAGCAGCCAAGATCGGGGTGTGCGGCCCGGAGGCTACACCTTC. The full variable domain, its missing parts supplied by reference TRBV3-1 and TRBJ1-2, is DTAVSQTPKYLVTQMGNDKSIKCEQNLGHDTMYWYKQDSKKFLKIMFSYNNKELIINETVPNRFSPKSPDKAHLNLHINSLELGDSAVYFCASSQDRGVRPGGYTFGSGTRLTVV.

The rearrangement links TRBV10-1 to TRBJ1-3; no reliable D call. The CDR3 consists of 14 residues. V was cut by 1 base and J by 3 bases, with 7 bases left in between. CDR1 and CDR2 (germline): WNHNN, SYGVQD (reference sequence). CDR3 in DNA: TGCGCCAGCAGTGAGTTGCGAAGTGGAAACACCATATATTTT. Translating gives CASSELRSGNTIYF.

V and J are TRBV5-5 and TRBJ2-7; D remains ambiguous. Germline loops: CDR1 SGHKS, CDR2 YYEKEE (reference sequence). V was shortened by 0 bases and J by 3 bases, with 7 bases between the two germline ends. The CDR3 spans 13 residues. Here the CDR3 DNA reads TGTGCCAGCAGCTTGGATGGGTTCTACGAGCAGTACTTC. Protein product: CASSLDGFYEQYF.

The chain has TRBV11-2 and TRBJ2-5; D possibly matches TRBD1 or TRBD2 (6 bases each). Germline CDR1 is SGHAT and CDR2 is FQNNGV. V dropped 2 bases and J dropped 12 bases, with 19 bases sitting between them. The CDR3 contains 14 residues. The CDR3 is CASSLNPQRGAEYF. The CDR3 DNA follows: TGTGCCAGCAGCTTAAACCCCCAGAGGGGGGCAGAGTACTTC. Full variable domain (outside the CDR3, taken from reference TRBV11-2 and TRBJ2-5): EAGVAQSPRYKIIEKRQSVAFWCNPISGHATLYWYQQILGQGPKLLIQFQNNGVVDDSQLPKDRFSAERLKGVDSTLKIQPAKLEDSAVYLCASSLNPQRGAEYFGPGTRLLVL.

This clonotype was picked up many times. This sequence joins TRBV5-1 and TRBJ2-4, with a possible D match to TRBD1 (6 bases). Per germline, CDR1 SGHRS and CDR2 YFSETQ. CDR3 length equals 14 residues. V was shortened by 1 base and J by 8 bases, with 13 bases between the two germline ends. The DNA of the CDR3 is TGCGCCAGCAGCTTGACAGGGAACGGGGACATTCAGTACTTC. It specifies CASSLTGNGDIQYF.

In its sample, this clonotype was seen a few times. The CDR3 sequence is CSARVGNNQPQHF. The CDR3 region has the DNA TGCAGTGCTAGAGTGGGCAACAATCAGCCCCAGCATTTT. This chain uses TRBV20-1 with TRBJ1-5, with D hard to call. CDR3 length: 13 residues. Germline V gene data show CDR1 as DFQATT and CDR2 as SNEGSKA (reference sequence). The germline V and J ends were trimmed by 1 base and 3 bases, with 7 bases remaining between them.

The chain recombines TRBV7-2 with TRBJ2-3; the D call may be TRBD1 or TRBD2 (5 bases each). V shed 5 bases and J shed 14 bases, with 23 bases lying between them. The CDR3 contains 14 residues. Germline CDR1 is SGHTA and CDR2 is FQGNSA. This CDR3 reads CASSPRDLLGYAYF. The CDR3 DNA is TGTGCCAGCAGCCCTCGGGACCTACTCGGATACGCGTATTTT.

The V and J genes are TRBV6-6 and TRBJ2-1, with D uncertain. V was pared by 6 bases and J by 4 bases, with 13 bases between. The CDR3 is 14 amino acids. Germline lookup yields CDR1 MNHNY and CDR2 SVGAGI (reference sequence). CDR3: CASSRIAVYNEQFF. The CDR3 DNA follows: TGTGCCAGCAGCCGTATCGCGGTTTACAATGAGCAGTTCTTC.

This clonotype was picked up one time. The junction departs from the called germline gene at one end, perhaps through a read error. The rearrangement joins TRBV5-6 to TRBJ2-3, with 13 bases that match TRBD2. CDR3 size: 16 residues. In germline, CDR1 is SGHDT, CDR2 YYEEEE. The CDR3 loop is CPSSLGLAGAPDTQYF. For the CDR3, the DNA is TGTCCCAGCAGCTTAGGACTAGCGGGAGCCCCAGATACGCAGTATTTT.